This T cell receptor (beta chain) was recovered during a study of shared clonotypes between healthy human individuals. Study details: Three plates each covered CD4 naive and memory; CD8 naive two, CD8 memory one. General study points: What limited the represented genetic and exposure-history diversity was the small number of donors. Only blood was sampled; tissue repertoires likely differ.

Genomic DNA of each subset was evenly split across several immunoSEQ plates. Some clones are missing from TCRdb's copy, which holds only in-frame ones; the method was immunoSEQ multiplex PCR. Of roughly 2 million clones detected, nearly 97% appear once; the ten largest clones hold 0.1% to 0.15%. The CDR3 is 14 residues long. Trimming pared 4 bases from V and 1 base from J, leaving 10 bases between. CDR1 is MDHEN, CDR2 SYDVKM, per germline. About this clone: The target antigen is unknown. The sample contains more than one DNA sequence encoding this CDR3.

The gene calls are TRBV28 and TRBJ1-1; D might be TRBD1 (5 bases). This receptor was taken from a young man in good health. Sequenced input: naive CD4+ T cells sorted from blood. The subset denotes: CD45RA+ positively selected. The CDR3 sequence is CASSSTGGNTEAFF. The CDR3 nucleotides read TGTGCCAGCAGTTCAACAGGAGGGAACACTGAAGCTTTCTTT.